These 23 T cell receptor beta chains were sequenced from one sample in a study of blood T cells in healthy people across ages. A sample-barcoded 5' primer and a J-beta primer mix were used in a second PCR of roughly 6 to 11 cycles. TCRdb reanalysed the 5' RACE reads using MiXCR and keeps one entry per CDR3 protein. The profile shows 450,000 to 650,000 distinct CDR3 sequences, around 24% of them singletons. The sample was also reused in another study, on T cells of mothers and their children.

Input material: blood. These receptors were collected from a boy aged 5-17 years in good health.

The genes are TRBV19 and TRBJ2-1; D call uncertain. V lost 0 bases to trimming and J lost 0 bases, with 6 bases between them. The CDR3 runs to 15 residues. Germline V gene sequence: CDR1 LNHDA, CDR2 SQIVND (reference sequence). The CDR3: CASSIELTSYNEQFF. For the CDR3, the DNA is TGTGCCAGTAGTATAGAGCTAACCTCCTACAATGAGCAGTTCTTC.

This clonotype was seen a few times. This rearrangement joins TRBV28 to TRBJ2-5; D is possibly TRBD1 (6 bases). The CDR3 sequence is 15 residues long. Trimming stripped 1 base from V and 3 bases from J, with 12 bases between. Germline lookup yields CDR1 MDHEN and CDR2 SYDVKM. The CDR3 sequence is CASSLLQGIEETQYF. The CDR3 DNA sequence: TGTGCCAGCAGTTTATTGCAGGGGATCGAAGAGACCCAGTACTTC.

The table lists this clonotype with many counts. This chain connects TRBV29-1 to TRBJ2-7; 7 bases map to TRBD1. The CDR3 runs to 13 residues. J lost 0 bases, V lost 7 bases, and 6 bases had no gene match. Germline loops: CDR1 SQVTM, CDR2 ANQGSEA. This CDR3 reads CSARQGFSYEQYF. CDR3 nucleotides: TGCAGCGCAAGACAGGGTTTCTCCTACGAGCAGTACTTC.

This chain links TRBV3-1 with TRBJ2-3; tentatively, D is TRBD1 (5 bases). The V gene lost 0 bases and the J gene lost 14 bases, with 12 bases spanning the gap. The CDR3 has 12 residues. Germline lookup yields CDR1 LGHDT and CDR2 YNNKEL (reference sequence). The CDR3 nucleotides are TGTGCCAGCAGCCAAGAAGGGGCGGTGCGGTATTTT. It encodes CASSQEGAVRYF.

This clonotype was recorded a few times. DNA for the CDR3: TGCGCCAGCAGCCTCCTGGTAGCGGGGGCCTACGAGCAGTACTTC. This encodes CASSLLVAGAYEQYF. The chain couples TRBV5-1 to TRBJ2-7; TRBD2 agrees at 9 bases. The V gene's germline CDR1 is SGHRS and CDR2 YFSETQ. The CDR3 extends over 15 amino acids. Losses at the gene ends were 4 bases for V and 2 bases for J; bases not matched to a gene: 7.

The CDR3: CASSLEGAISYNEQFF. For the CDR3, the DNA is TGTGCCAGCAGCTTAGAGGGGGCGATTTCATACAATGAGCAGTTCTTC. The V gene is TRBV7-9, the J gene TRBJ2-5; 7 bases match TRBD1. With the DNA end fitting TRBJ2-1 better, the J assignment may be wrong. Germline loops: CDR1 SEHNR, CDR2 FQNEAQ (reference sequence). The CDR3 extends over 16 amino acids.

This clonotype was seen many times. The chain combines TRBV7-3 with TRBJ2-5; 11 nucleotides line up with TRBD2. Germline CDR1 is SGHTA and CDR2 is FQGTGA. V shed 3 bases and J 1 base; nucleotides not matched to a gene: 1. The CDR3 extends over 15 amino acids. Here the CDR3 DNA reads TGTGCCAGCAGCTTGGGACTAGCGGCCCAAGAGACCCAGTACTTC. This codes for CASSLGLAAQETQYF.

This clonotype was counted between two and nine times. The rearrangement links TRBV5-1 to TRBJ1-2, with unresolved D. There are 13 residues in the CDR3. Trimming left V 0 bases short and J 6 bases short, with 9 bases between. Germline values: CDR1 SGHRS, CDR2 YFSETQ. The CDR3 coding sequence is TGCGCCAGCAGCTTGGATTTAGGCCATGGCTACACCTTC. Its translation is CASSLDLGHGYTF.

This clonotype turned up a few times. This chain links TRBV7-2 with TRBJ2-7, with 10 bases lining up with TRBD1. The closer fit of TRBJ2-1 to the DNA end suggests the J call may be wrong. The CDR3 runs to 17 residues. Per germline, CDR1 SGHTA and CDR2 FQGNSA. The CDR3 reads CASSLMPGTGVSDEQFF. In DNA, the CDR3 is TGTGCCAGCAGCCTTATGCCCGGGACAGGGGTTTCCGATGAGCAGTTCTTC.

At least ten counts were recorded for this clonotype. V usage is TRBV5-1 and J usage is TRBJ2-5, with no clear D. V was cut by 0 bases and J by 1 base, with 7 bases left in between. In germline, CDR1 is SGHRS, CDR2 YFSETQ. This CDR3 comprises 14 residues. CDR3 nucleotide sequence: TGCGCCAGCAGCTTGGGCGTAGGCCAAGAGACCCAGTACTTC. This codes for CASSLGVGQETQYF.

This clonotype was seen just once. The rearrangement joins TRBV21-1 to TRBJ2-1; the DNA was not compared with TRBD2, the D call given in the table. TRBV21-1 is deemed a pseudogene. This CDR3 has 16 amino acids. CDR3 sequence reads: CASRGILAGESNEQFF. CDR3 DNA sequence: TGTGCCAGCAGGGGGATACTAGCGGGAGAATCCAATGAGCAGTTCTTC.

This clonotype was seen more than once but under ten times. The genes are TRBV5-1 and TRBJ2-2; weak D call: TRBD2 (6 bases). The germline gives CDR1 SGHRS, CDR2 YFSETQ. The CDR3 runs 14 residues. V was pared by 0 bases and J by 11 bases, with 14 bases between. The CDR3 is CASSLARGDRELFF. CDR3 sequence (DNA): TGCGCCAGCAGCTTGGCGCGGGGAGATCGAGAGCTGTTTTTT.

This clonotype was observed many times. Written as DNA, the CDR3 is TGTGCCAGCAGCTTAGACGGCCGGGGCCAAGAGACCCAGTACTTC. Amino acid sequence: CASSLDGRGQETQYF. The chain carries TRBV7-2 and TRBJ2-5; perhaps TRBD2 as D (5 bases). This CDR3 has 15 amino acids. Germline CDR1 is SGHTA and CDR2 is FQGNSA. V was pared by 1 base and J by 1 base, with 10 bases between.

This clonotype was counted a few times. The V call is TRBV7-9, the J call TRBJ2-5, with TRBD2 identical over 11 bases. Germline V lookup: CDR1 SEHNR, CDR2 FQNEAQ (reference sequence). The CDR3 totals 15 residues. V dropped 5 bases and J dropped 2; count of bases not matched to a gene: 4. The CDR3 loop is CASSRGTSGQETQYF. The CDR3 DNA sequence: TGTGCCAGCAGCCGAGGGACTAGCGGACAAGAGACCCAGTACTTC.

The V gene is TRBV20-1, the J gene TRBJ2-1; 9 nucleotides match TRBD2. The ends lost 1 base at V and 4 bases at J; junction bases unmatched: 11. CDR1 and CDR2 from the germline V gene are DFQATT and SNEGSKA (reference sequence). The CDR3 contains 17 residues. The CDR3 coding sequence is TGCAGTGCTAGAGTATCGCGGGAGGGCCGAGCGTACAATGAGCAGTTCTTC. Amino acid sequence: CSARVSREGRAYNEQFF.

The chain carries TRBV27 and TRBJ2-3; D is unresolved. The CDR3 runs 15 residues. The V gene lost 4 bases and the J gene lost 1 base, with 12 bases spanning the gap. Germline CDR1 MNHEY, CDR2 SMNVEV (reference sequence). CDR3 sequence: CASSSQQKRTDTQYF. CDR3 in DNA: TGTGCCAGCAGTTCCCAACAGAAGCGCACAGATACGCAGTATTTT.

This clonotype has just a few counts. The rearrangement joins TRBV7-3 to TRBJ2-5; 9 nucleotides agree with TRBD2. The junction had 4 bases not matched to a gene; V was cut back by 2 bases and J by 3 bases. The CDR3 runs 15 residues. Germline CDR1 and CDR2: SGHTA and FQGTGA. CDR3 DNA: TGTGCCAGCAGCTTAGTAGCGGGAGTAAAAGAGACCCAGTACTTC. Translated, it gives CASSLVAGVKETQYF.

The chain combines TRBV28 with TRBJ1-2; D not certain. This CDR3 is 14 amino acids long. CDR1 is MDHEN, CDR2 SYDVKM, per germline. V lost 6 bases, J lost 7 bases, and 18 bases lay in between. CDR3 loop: CASRRTGSRGGYTF. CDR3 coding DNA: TGTGCCAGCAGGCGCACGGGATCCCGGGGTGGCTACACCTTC.

As DNA, the CDR3 is TGTGCCTGGAGTTCGGCGGTAGGCGGGGAGCTGTTTTTT. Its protein is CAWSSAVGGELFF. V gene TRBV30 combines with J gene TRBJ2-2; D remains unclear. There are 13 residues in the CDR3. V was pared by 2 bases and J by 7 bases, with 11 bases between. Germline V gene lookup returns CDR1 GTSNPN and CDR2 SVGIG (reference sequence).

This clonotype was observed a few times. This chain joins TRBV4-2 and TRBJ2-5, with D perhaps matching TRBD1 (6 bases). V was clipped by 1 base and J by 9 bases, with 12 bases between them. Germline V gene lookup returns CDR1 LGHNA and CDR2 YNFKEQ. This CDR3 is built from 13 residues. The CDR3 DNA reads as TGTGCCAGCAGCCAAGGAAGTGGGGGCTCCCAGTACTTC. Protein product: CASSQGSGGSQYF.

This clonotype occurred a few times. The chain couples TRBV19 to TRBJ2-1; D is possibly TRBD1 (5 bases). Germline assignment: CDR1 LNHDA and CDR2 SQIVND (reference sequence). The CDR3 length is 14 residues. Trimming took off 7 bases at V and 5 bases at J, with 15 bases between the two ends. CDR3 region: CASKPTRANNEQFF. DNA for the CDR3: TGTGCCAGTAAGCCGACCAGGGCAAACAATGAGCAGTTCTTC.

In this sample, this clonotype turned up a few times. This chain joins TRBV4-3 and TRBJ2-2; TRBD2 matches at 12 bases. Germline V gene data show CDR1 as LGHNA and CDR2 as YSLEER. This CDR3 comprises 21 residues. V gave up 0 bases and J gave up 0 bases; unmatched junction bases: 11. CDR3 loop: CASSQDRLAGGLVANTGELFF. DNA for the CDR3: TGCGCCAGCAGCCAAGATCGGCTAGCGGGGGGGCTGGTAGCGAACACCGGGGAGCTGTTTTTT.

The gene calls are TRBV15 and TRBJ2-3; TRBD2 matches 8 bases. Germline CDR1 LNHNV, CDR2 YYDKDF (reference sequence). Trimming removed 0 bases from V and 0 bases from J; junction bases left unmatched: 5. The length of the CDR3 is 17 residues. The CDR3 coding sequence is TGTGCCACCAGCAGAGAGTCAGCGGGAGTAAGCACAGATACGCAGTATTTT. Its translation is CATSRESAGVSTDTQYF.